This T cell receptor beta chain was observed in a study of CD8+CD57+ T cells in acquired aplastic anemia (dated by TCRdb to the late 2010s). Describing the broader study: Extracted DNA from sorted CD4+ and CD8+ cells averaged about 3 ug, ranging from about 0.17 to 30 ug. A CD8+CD57+ expansion meant a frequency higher than the mean frequency seen in healthy subjects. The paper as a whole reports these results and caveats: Between patients and healthy controls, no significant difference in CD8+ Simpson's diversity was found (P=0.060). Some 31 CD8+ CDR3 sequences were shared between patients and controls but appeared highly expressed in patients and within their immunodominant clones.

The germline ends are 9 bases apart after V is trimmed by 6 bases and J by 4 bases. Looking up the germline V gene yields CDR1 SQVTM and CDR2 ANQGSEA. The CDR3 runs 11 amino acids, cysteine and phenylalanine included. Only the CDR3 DNA is retained, 33 bases long and in frame from the first base. The patients picked for sequencing were ones in whom flow cytometry had shown an expansion of CD8+CD57+ cells. Every patient had a diagnosis of severe acquired aplastic anemia based on International Study of Aplastic Anemia and Agranulocytosis and Camitta criteria. At the time blood was sampled, none of the patients had received any therapy. The study deep-sequenced TCR repertoires of sorted CD4+ and CD8+ blood T cells from severe aplastic anemia patients and healthy subjects. Patients were enrolled in the USA under clinicaltrials.gov protocols 00001620, 01623167, 00001397, 00071045, 00081523 and 00961064. Ficoll-Paque density gradient centrifugation was used to isolate peripheral blood mononuclear cells. Before DNA was extracted, CD4+ and CD8+ T cells were sorted using either FACS or magnetic beads.

With regard to this clonotype: Its binding antigen is unknown. Qualities for individual bases were not recorded, and no much larger clone is one base off.

TCR beta VDJ combination and CDR3 sequence profiling used genomic DNA as the template. TCR repertoire sequencing was run on an Illumina HiSeq 2000. From the authors' description of their analysis: TRBV/TRBJ rearrangement plots, CDR3 size and DJ length profiles, and Simpson's diversity index were used to assess repertoires. The most abundant DNA sequence in the deep sequencing data was taken as the immunodominant clone. CDR3 amino acid sequences were screened for sharing across subjects and compared with published repertoires and the VDJdb database. The raw public data were reprocessed by TCRdb itself: fastp quality trimming at Q25, MiXCR clonotype calling, in-frame beta chains only. Entries are consolidated by CDR3 protein sequence, retaining the most common genes and DNA. What appears here as the V and J calls and clone size reflects TCRdb's work, not the paper's. The table for this sample lists around 150,000 distinct CDR3 sequences; 40% to 50% of them were counted only once. The ten largest account for 2.5% to 3% of the sample.

Recombination connected TRBV29-1 to TRBJ1-2, with TRBD1 as a weak D call on 5 bases. Sample: sorted CD4+, CD8+, or CD8+CD57+ T cells (not recorded which) from PBMCs. The TCR comes from a human donor with aplastic anemia. CDR3 reads: CSVTDTYGYTF. The sequenced DNA is TGCAGCGTGACAGATACCTATGGCTACACCTTC. The entire variable domain, with the stretches around the CDR3 drawn from the reference TRBV29-1 and TRBJ1-2 proteins, is SAVISQKPSRDICQRGTSLTIQCQVDSQVTMMFWYRQQPGQSLTLIATANQGSEATYESGFVIDKFPISRPNLTFSTLTVSNMSPEDSSIYLCSVTDTYGYTFGSGTRLTVV.